This T cell receptor beta chain was sequenced during a study of blood T cell repertoires in COVID-19 (dated by TCRdb to 2020 to 2021). For context, the study as a whole: The collaborator samples originated in the United States, Italy and Spain and spanned the acute and convalescent phases of COVID-19. The material from the prospective study consisted of cDNA or gDNA derived from T cells, B-cell-depleted T cells, or PBMCs. Subjects who had been exposed to COVID-19, were actively infected with it, or had recovered from it provided the deeply sampled blood TCRbeta repertoires that made up the dataset. The repertoires were released in a freely available public database intended as a resource for research on the immune response to SARS-CoV-2. Samples came from the ongoing ImmuneRACE study (first 160 participants) plus 1,254 subjects from 6 global collaborators. Nearly every sample came with metadata listing a de-identified subject ID, COVID-19 status, age in years and sex. HLA class I and class II types, where available, came from metadata supplied by the sample provider rather than from assay-based typing.

TCRbeta CDR3 regions were amplified from genomic DNA using the immunoSEQ Assay, a bias-controlled multiplex PCR. The original pipeline was this. Within the assay, amplification of reference gene primers was used to estimate how many nucleated cells each sample contained. To quantify the absolute abundance of each unique TCRbeta CDR3 rearrangement, sequence reads were collapsed and filtered. For each sample, productive Simpson clonality was calculated as the square root of Simpson's diversity index across productive rearrangements. TCRdb retrieved this table from immuneACCESS and kept in-frame rearrangements only. Not all clones are present; in checked studies, unresolved V genes account for under half, and no reason is known for the remainder. D and trimming were read from the DNA, whereas the V and J calls and clone size are those reported in that table. The sample profile shows 100,000 to 150,000 clones; 87% of them were found once. The ten largest clones take up 2.5% of the sample.

Here is what the overall study found, with its caveats: The quantity of clinical and demographic metadata differed by source and by participant and was supplied without curation.

In this sample, this clone turned up once. This receptor's antigen is unknown. No quality values exist for individual bases; no much larger clone is one base distant. Whole blood was collected in K2EDTA tubes by collaborating institutions according to the institutions' own protocols. For TCRbeta analysis, collaborator samples were shipped as frozen whole blood, as isolated PBMCs, or as DNA extracted from either sample type. Based on the germline V gene, the CDR1 and CDR2 sequences are SGHTA and FQGNSA. From cysteine to phenylalanine, the CDR3 is 14 amino acids long. Kept here is only the CDR3 DNA, which spans 42 bases and is read in frame from base 1. The germline V end is reduced by 5 bases and the J end by 7 bases; junction bases left unmatched: 8.

Sequenced sample: peripheral blood. This clonotype originated in a man between 50 and 59 years old with active COVID-19. Here the chain combines TRBV7-2 and TRBJ2-3, and TRBD2 aligns with 8 junction nucleotides. This receptor carries the CDR3 CASSPMRGAHTQYF. The DNA sequence is given as TGTGCCAGCAGCCCCATGCGGGGGGCGCATACGCAGTATTTT.